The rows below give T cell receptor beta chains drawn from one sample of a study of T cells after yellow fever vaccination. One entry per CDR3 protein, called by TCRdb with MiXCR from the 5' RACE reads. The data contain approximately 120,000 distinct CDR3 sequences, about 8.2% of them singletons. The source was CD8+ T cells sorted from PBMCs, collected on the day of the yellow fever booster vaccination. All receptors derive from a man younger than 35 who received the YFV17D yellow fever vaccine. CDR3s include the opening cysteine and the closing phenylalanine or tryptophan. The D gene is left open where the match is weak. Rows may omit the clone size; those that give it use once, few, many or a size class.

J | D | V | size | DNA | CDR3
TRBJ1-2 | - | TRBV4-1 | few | TGCGCCAGCAGCCAAGTGGGGGGCACCTATGGCTACACCTTC | CASSQVGGTYGYTF
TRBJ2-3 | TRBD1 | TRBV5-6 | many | TGTGCCAGCAGCTTCGGGACAGGGAATACGCAGTATTTT | CASSFGTGNTQYF
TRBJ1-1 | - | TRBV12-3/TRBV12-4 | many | TGTGCCAGCAGCTTGTCTGTGAACACTGAAGCTTTCTTT | CASSLSVNTEAFF
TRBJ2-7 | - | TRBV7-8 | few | TGTGCCAGCAGCTTAGGATTGGGCAGGAGCTCCTACGAGCAGTACTTC | CASSLGLGRSSYEQYF
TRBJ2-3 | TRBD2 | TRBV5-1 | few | TGCGCCAGCAGCCTCCCGGGACTAGGGCCAGATACGCAGTATTTT | CASSLPGLGPDTQYF
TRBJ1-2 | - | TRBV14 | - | TGTGCCAGCAGCCAAGTTGGGGGTTTCGGCTACACCTTC | CASSQVGGFGYTF
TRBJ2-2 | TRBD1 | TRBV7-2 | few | TGTGCCAGCAGTCAACCCCTCTCACAGGGGGCCGATGGTACCGGGGAGCTGTTTTTT | CASSQPLSQGADGTGELFF
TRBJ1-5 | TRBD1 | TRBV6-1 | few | TGTGCCAGCAGTGGGCCAACAACAGGGGCCTATGCCAATCAGCCCCAGCATTTT | CASSGPTTGAYANQPQHF
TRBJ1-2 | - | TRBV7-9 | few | TGTGCCAGCAGCTTAGCCAGTCCGGATGGCTACACCTTC | CASSLASPDGYTF
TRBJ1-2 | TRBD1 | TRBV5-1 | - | TGCGCCAGCAGGTCGGGACAGGGCCCCTTATCCGGCTATGGCTACACCTTC | CASRSGQGPLSGYGYTF
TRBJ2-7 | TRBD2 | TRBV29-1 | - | TGCAGCGTTGGCGGGGGGAACCACGAGCAGTACTTC | CSVGGGNHEQYF
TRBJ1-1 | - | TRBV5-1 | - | TGCGCCAGCAGATTTGGGACACGGGACCCCTGGGAGCAGTGCCTCTTT | CASRFGTRDPWEQCLF
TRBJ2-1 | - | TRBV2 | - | TGTGCCAGCACTCAAAAGGGCACAGGACGGAACTACAATGAGCAGTTCTTC | CASTQKGTGRNYNEQFF
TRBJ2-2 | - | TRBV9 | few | TGTGCCAGCAGCGTAGAAGGACCGAACACCGGGGAGCTGTTTTTT | CASSVEGPNTGELFF
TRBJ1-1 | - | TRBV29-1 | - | TGCAGCGTTTGGACAGAGAAGAACACTGAAGCTTTCTTT | CSVWTEKNTEAFF
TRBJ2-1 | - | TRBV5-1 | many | TGCGCCAGCAGCTTGGGGCCGGGGGGCCCCTACAATGAGCAGTTCTTC | CASSLGPGGPYNEQFF
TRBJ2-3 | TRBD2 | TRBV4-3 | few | TGCGCCAGCAGCCCTGGGACTAGCGGGGGGCAGGATACGCAGTATTTT | CASSPGTSGGQDTQYF
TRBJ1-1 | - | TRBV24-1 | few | TGTGCCACCAGTGACTCATGGACGGAAGAAGCTTTCTTT | CATSDSWTEEAFF
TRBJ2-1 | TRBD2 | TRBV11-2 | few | TGTGCCAGCAGCTTAGCCGGCGGGGGGGCGAATGAGCAGTTCTTC | CASSLAGGGANEQFF
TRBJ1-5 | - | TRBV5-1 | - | TGCGCCAGCAGCTTGTTCAAGGGGCGTAGCAATCAGCCCCAGCATTTT | CASSLFKGRSNQPQHF
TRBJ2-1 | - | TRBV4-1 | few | TGCGCCAGCAGCCGGACCCTAGATGATGAGCAGTTCTTC | CASSRTLDDEQFF
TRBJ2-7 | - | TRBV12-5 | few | TGTGCTAGTCGCGGCGCTACCGAGCAGTACTTC | CASRGATEQYF
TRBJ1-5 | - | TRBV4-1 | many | TGCGCCAGCAGACCTCGGGACGGTAGCAATCAGCCCCAGCATTTT | CASRPRDGSNQPQHF
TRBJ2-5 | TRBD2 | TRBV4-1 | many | TGCGCCAGCAGCCCGGGACTAGCGGGGGGCCCCGTTGTCGCCCAGTACTTC | CASSPGLAGGPVVAQYF
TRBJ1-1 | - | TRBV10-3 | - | TGTGCCATCAGTGAGTCCCGGGGAAACACTGAAGCTTTCTTT | CAISESRGNTEAFF
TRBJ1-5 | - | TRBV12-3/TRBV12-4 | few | TGTGCCAGCAGTTTAGAGGGTAGCAATCAGCCCCAGCATTTT | CASSLEGSNQPQHF
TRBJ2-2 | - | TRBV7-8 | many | TGTGCCTCCCGGCTGCCGGTCGGGAACACCGGGGAGCTGTTTTTT | CASRLPVGNTGELFF
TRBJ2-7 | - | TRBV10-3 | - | TGTGCCATCAGTGAGTCAGCGAGTGACGACTTTATCTACGAGCAGTACTTC | CAISESASDDFIYEQYF
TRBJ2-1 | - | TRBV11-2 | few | TGTGCCAGCAGCTCCCAGTTAGGAAACGGGGGGCATGAGCAGTTCTTC | CASSSQLGNGGHEQFF
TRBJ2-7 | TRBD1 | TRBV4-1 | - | TGCGCCAGCAGCTATCCGGGACAGGACTTTTACGAGCAGTACTTC | CASSYPGQDFYEQYF
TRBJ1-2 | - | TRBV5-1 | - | TGCGCCAGCAGCTTGGAATCCAGCTATGGCTACACCTTC | CASSLESSYGYTF
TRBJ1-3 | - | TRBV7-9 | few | TGTGCCAGCAGCTTAGTTGGGATCCCTGGAAACACCATATATTTT | CASSLVGIPGNTIYF
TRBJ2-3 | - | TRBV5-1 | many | TGCGCCAGCAGCTTGGAGACCTCCTACCCGGCAGATACGCAGTATTTT | CASSLETSYPADTQYF
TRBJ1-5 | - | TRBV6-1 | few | TGTGCCAGCAGTGAAGGCTTACAGACAGCCCCTGGGCATTTT | CASSEGLQTAPGHF
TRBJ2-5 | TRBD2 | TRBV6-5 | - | TGTGCCAGCAGTTACTCGGGGACTAGCGGGCAAGAGACCCAGTACTTC | CASSYSGTSGQETQYF
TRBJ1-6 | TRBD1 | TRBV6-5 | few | TGTGCCAGCAGTTACTCGGGCGGACAGGGCTATAATAATTCACCCCTCCACTTT | CASSYSGGQGYNNSPLHF
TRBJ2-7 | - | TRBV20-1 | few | TGCAGTGCTCGCGAGCCCGGGTCCTACGAGCAGTACTTC | CSAREPGSYEQYF
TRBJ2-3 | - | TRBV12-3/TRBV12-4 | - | TGTGCCAGCAGCACGGACAGAAAGACCCTCACAGATACGCAGTATTTT | CASSTDRKTLTDTQYF
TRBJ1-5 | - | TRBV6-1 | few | TGTGCCAGCAGTGCGAGGGGTATTGGTCAGCCCCAGCATTTT | CASSARGIGQPQHF
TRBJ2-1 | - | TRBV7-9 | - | TGTGCCAGCGACAGGATAAGGGGACACGAGCAGTTCTTC | CASDRIRGHEQFF
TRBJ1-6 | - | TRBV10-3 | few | TGTGCCATCAGTGAGCCCCTTGGGGACAATTCACCCCTCCACTTT | CAISEPLGDNSPLHF
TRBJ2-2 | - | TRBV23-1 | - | TGCGCCAGCAGTCAATCCCACCAGAAGAACACCGGGGAGCTGTTTTTT | CASSQSHQKNTGELFF
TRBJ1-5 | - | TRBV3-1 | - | TGTGCCAGCAGCCATGGCAGTACAAGCAATCAGCCCCAGCATTTT | CASSHGSTSNQPQHF
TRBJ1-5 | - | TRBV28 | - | TGTGCCAGCAGTTTGTCCGAGAGAAGGAGCAATCAGCCCCAGCATTTT | CASSLSERRSNQPQHF
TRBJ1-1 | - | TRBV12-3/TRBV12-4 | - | TGTGCCAGCAGTTTAGGATTTACCCAGGGCCCGAACACTGAAGCTTTCTTT | CASSLGFTQGPNTEAFF
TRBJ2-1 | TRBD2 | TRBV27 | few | TGTGCCAGCAGTTTAGGAGGGCTAGCGGGTGGTGAGCAGTTCTTC | CASSLGGLAGGEQFF
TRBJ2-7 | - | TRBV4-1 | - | TGCGCCAGCAGCCAAACCGGGGGCACCTACGAGCAGTACTTC | CASSQTGGTYEQYF
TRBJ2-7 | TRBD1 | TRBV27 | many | TGTGCCACTTCGGACAGGGGGCTATACGAGCAGTACTTC | CATSDRGLYEQYF
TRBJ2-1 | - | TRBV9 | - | TGTGCCAGCAGCGTATCAGGGGAGCAGTTCTTC | CASSVSGEQFF
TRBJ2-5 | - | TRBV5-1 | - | TGCGCCAGCAGGGACGGGGCGGGAGAGACCCAGTACTTC | CASRDGAGETQYF
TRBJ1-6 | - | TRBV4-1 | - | TGCGCCAGCAGCCCCAAAGAAGGTTCACCCCTCCACTTT | CASSPKEGSPLHF
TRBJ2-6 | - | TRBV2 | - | TGTGCCAGCAATGGGGCCAACGTCCTGACTTTC | CASNGANVLTF
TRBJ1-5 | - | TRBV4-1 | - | TGCGCCAGCAGCCAGGCGGACGTTAGCAATCAGCCCCAGCATTTT | CASSQADVSNQPQHF
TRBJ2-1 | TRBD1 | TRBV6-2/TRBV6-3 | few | TGTGCCAGCAGTTACTCGATAGCGGGACAGGGGTTCAATGAGCAGTTCTTC | CASSYSIAGQGFNEQFF
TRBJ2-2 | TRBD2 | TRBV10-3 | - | TGTGCCATCAGTCTTCGCCAAGCGGGGGGGACGAACACCGGGGAGCTGTTTTTT | CAISLRQAGGTNTGELFF
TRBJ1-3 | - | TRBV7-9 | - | TGTGCCAGCAGCTTGGCCGGGGTAGCTGGGAACACCATATATTTT | CASSLAGVAGNTIYF
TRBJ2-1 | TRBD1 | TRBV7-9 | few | TGTGCCAGCAGCTCCCCCTCCGGGACAGGGCAGTTCTTC | CASSSPSGTGQFF
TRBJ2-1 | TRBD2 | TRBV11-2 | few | TGTGCCAGCAGCTTAGTCGGGCTAGCGGGGGAGAGTGAGCAGTTCTTC | CASSLVGLAGESEQFF
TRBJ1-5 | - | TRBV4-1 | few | TGCGCCAGCAGCCAAGTACACAGGGTCAATCAGCCCCAGCATTTT | CASSQVHRVNQPQHF